This record concerns one TCR beta chain sequence. This sample is part of a study of cytomegalovirus exposure and HLA in healthy donors. The PCR ran on 60 Vbeta and 13 Jbeta primers. The protocol was immunoSEQ multiplex PCR, while the TCRdb copy is restricted to in-frame clones and leaves out a portion. This table lists approximately 50,000 clones. This TCR was recovered from a female donor in good health and CMV-seronegative. Material: PBMCs.

The CDR3 spells CASRPTGTGFYEQYF. The CDR3 nucleotides read TGTGCCAGCAGGCCAACCGGGACAGGATTCTACGAGCAGTACTTC. The rearrangement joins TRBV28 to TRBJ2-7, with 8 bases lining up with TRBD1. Germline V gene sequence: CDR1 MDHEN, CDR2 SYDVKM. V dropped 6 bases and J dropped 3; count of bases not matched to a gene: 10. This CDR3 is 15 amino acids long.